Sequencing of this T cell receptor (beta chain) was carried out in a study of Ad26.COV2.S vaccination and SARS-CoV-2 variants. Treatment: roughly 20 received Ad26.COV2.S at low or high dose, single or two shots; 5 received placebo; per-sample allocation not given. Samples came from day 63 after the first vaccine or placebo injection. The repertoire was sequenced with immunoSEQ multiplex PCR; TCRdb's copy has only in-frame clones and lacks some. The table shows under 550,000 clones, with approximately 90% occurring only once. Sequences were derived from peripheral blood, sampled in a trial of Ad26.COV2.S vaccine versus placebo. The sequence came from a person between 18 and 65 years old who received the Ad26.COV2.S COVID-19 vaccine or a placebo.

The CDR3: CASSSDGPLKQFF. Written as DNA, the CDR3 is TGTGCCAGCAGCTCAGACGGGCCCTTGAAGCAGTTCTTC. This chain joins TRBV11-3 and TRBJ2-1; D gene uncertain. Trimming took off 4 bases at V and 11 bases at J, with 15 bases between the two ends. Germline CDR1 SGHNT, CDR2 YENEEA. This CDR3 is built from 13 residues.